These 8 T cell receptor beta chains were sequenced from one sample in a study of shared clonotypes between healthy human individuals. TCRdb keeps only in-frame clones here, not all; method: immunoSEQ multiplex PCR. The sample yields roughly 500,000 clones, approximately 94% seen once. The specimen was naive CD4+ T cells sorted from blood. The subset denotes: CD45RA+ positively selected. These receptors were taken from a woman aged 25 to 45 in good health.

In the case of this clone: The sample carries other DNA sequences with the same CDR3. The chain uses TRBV28 and TRBJ1-1; unclear D gene. V was pared by 8 bases and J by 0 bases, with 7 bases between. From germline, CDR1 is MDHEN and CDR2 SYDVKM. The CDR3 covers 12 residues. DNA for the CDR3: TGTGCCAGCTCCCTCCTGAACACTGAAGCTTTCTTT. Its translation: CASSLLNTEAFF.

The genes are TRBV28 and TRBJ2-7; D possibly corresponds to TRBD2 (5 bases). V was pared by 5 bases and J by 7 bases, with 21 bases between. Germline V gene lookup returns CDR1 MDHEN and CDR2 SYDVKM. The CDR3 sequence is 15 residues long. The CDR3 loop is CASSPPGEPAREQYF. DNA for the CDR3: TGTGCCAGCAGTCCGCCCGGGGAACCGGCTCGGGAGCAGTACTTC.

The J gene is TRBJ2-3, the V gene TRBV4-2, with TRBD2 matching 11 bases. V lost 1 base and J lost 0; bases outside the gene matches: 6. CDR1 and CDR2 (germline): LGHNA, YNFKEQ. The CDR3 covers 18 residues. CDR3 in amino acids: CASSQVLRTSGSTDTQYF. The CDR3 coding sequence is TGTGCCAGCAGCCAAGTTCTTCGGACTAGCGGGAGCACAGATACGCAGTATTTT.

The V call is TRBV28, the J call TRBJ1-2; D remains ambiguous. This CDR3 has 12 amino acids. Trimming took off 6 bases at V and 1 base at J, with 6 bases between the two ends. Looked up from germline, CDR1 is MDHEN and CDR2 is SYDVKM. This CDR3 reads CASSQVNYGYTF. Here the CDR3 DNA reads TGTGCCAGCAGCCAAGTTAACTATGGCTACACCTTC.

The chain carries TRBV10-3 and TRBJ1-5; no clear D gene. CDR1 is ENHRY and CDR2 is SYGVKD in the germline V gene. This CDR3 has 13 amino acids. Deletions cut 5 bases from V and 6 bases from J, with 11 bases between. CDR3 nucleotide sequence: TGTGCCATCAGTACTCCTATGGGTCAGCCCCAGCATTTT. It translates to CAISTPMGQPQHF.

V is TRBV18 and J is TRBJ2-1; D is possibly TRBD1 (6 bases). Trimming took off 3 bases at V and 3 bases at J, with 12 bases between the two ends. Germline V gene lookup returns CDR1 KGHSH and CDR2 LQKENI. This CDR3 spans 15 amino acids. CDR3 sequence: CASSPLDSYYNEQFF. Here the CDR3 DNA reads TGTGCCAGCTCACCTTTGGACAGCTACTACAATGAGCAGTTCTTC. Using reference TRBV18 and TRBJ2-1 for the parts outside the CDR3, the full variable domain is NAGVMQNPRHLVRRRGQEARLRCSPMKGHSHVYWYRQLPEEGLKFMVYLQKENIIDESGMPKERFSAEFPKEGPSILRIQQVVRGDSAAYFCASSPLDSYYNEQFFGPGTRLTVL.

The chain couples TRBV21-1 to TRBJ2-1. TRBV21-1 is recorded as a pseudogene. The CDR3 consists of 14 residues. Written as DNA, the CDR3 is TGTGCCAGCAGCAAAGTTTTAGGGTACAATGAGCAGTTCTTC. This gives the protein CASSKVLGYNEQFF.

The chain employs TRBV2 and TRBJ2-7, with D possibly TRBD2 on 5 matching bases. V was pared by 5 bases and J by 0 bases, with 14 bases between. The CDR3 consists of 15 residues. Germline assignment: CDR1 SNHLY and CDR2 FYNNEI. CDR3 region: CASSRGSPSSYEQYF. In DNA, the CDR3 is TGTGCCAGCAGTCGAGGGAGCCCAAGCTCCTACGAGCAGTACTTC.